This TCR beta chain stems from a study of PD-1 blockade in classical Hodgkin lymphoma. This clone appeared once. Its target is not known. Regarding the study as a whole: Newly diagnosed patients had baseline TCR diversity that was reportedly lower than that of healthy donors.

Sequenced by immunoSEQ multiplex PCR; TCRdb stores in-frame clones only, minus some. This table holds tens of thousands of clones, approximately 90% found once. Documented time point: cycle 4 day 1 (C4D1), after 6 weeks of nivolumab. There was relapse after autologous stem cell transplantation in every patient, and there was variation in brentuximab vedotin exposure. The CDR3 length is 13 residues. Trimming cost V 3 bases and J 3 bases, with 9 bases left between them. The germline V gene encodes CDR1 SSHAT and CDR2 FNYEAQ (reference sequence). This chain uses TRBV7-7 with TRBJ2-7, with unresolved D. The sequence came from a human donor with classical Hodgkin lymphoma. The sample was peripheral blood mononuclear cells (PBMCs), taken before the fourth cycle of nivolumab. The CDR3 DNA reads as TGTGCCAGCAGCTTGAGCGTACACTACGAGCAGTACTTC. This gives the protein CASSLSVHYEQYF.